This TCR beta chain came from a study of early T cells in non-severe SARS-CoV-2 infection. This clonotype was counted many times. Molecules of cDNA were individually given unique molecular identifiers that were attached to them. Using its own MiXCR run on the 5' RACE reads, TCRdb lists one record per CDR3 protein. In the table there are about 64,000 distinct CDR3 sequences, under 15% of which are singletons. The V segment lost 3 bases and the J segment 4 bases; nucleotides outside the gene matches: 2. This CDR3 region has 15 residues. Germline-derived CDR1 and CDR2 are MNHNS and SASEGT. This TCR derives from an adult who was a healthcare worker with PCR-confirmed SARS-CoV-2 infection or an uninfected control (not recorded which). Sequenced input: whole blood. This rearrangement joins TRBV6-1 to TRBJ2-3; TRBD1 agrees at 12 bases. In nucleotides, the CDR3 is TGTGCCAGCAGTGAGGGGACAGGGGGCGCAGATACGCAGTATTTT. Its translation is CASSEGTGGADTQYF.